The rows below give T cell receptor beta chains drawn from one sample of a study of T cells in Graves' hyperthyroidism and ophthalmopathy. From the multiplex PCR reads, TCRdb called clonotypes with MiXCR, one entry per CDR3 protein. The profile shows fewer than 200,000 distinct CDR3 sequences, 17% of them singletons. The sequenced sample was blood. Receptors originate from a woman between 45 and 60 years old with Graves' hyperthyroidism. CDR3s include the opening cysteine and the closing phenylalanine or tryptophan. A D gene is named only where the DNA matches it firmly. Expanded clones get a size class; other rows say once, few or many, or leave the size out.

cdr3_aa cdr3_nt v_call d_call clone_size j_call
CASSPPGGNTEAFF TGTGCCAGCAGCCCGCCTGGGGGGAACACTGAAGCTTTCTTT TRBV7-9 - many TRBJ1-1
CASSVEVGTQAFF TGTGCCAGCAGTGTGGAAGTGGGGACGCAAGCTTTCTTT TRBV6-1 - many TRBJ1-1
CASTSPGQGSFSGANVLTF TGTGCCAGCACTTCCCCGGGACAGGGGTCTTTTTCTGGGGCCAACGTCCTGACTTTC TRBV12-3/TRBV12-4 TRBD1 many TRBJ2-6
CASKRMISAGDYEQYF TGTGCCAGCAAGCGAATGATCTCAGCGGGGGACTACGAGCAGTACTTC TRBV2 TRBD2 many TRBJ2-7
CASSLSGGWNQRTQYF TGTGCCAGCAGCCTTAGCGGGGGGTGGAACCAAAGGACCCAGTACTTC TRBV28 TRBD2 many TRBJ2-5
CASRLGGVTTEAFF TGCGCCAGCAGATTGGGGGGGGTAACTACTGAAGCTTTCTTT TRBV5-1 - many TRBJ1-1
CASTEVPQKTGARRNFGNTIYF TGTGCCTCGACGGAGGTCCCGCAAAAAACAGGGGCGAGGCGAAATTTTGGAAACACCATATATTTT TRBV6-4 TRBD1 - TRBJ1-3
CASSLEGQGSSPLHF TGCGCCAGCAGCTTGGAGGGACAGGGAAGTTCACCCCTCCACTTT TRBV5-1 TRBD1 many TRBJ1-6
CSAQVPGQGTEAFF TGCAGTGCCCAAGTCCCGGGACAGGGAACTGAAGCTTTCTTT TRBV20-1 TRBD1 - TRBJ1-1
CASSFLTGYEQYF TGTGCCAGCAGCTTTCTGACAGGGTACGAGCAGTACTTC TRBV7-9 TRBD1 many TRBJ2-7
CASARRGGQPQHF TGTGCCAGCGCGAGACGGGGGGGACAGCCCCAGCATTTT TRBV7-8 - many TRBJ1-5
CASSQRGSMNTEAFF TGTGCCAGCAGCCAACGGGGTTCGATGAACACTGAAGCTTTCTTT TRBV3-1 - many TRBJ1-1
CASSLGGTGRNYGYTF TGTGCCAGCAGCTTAGGGGGGACAGGGCGAAACTATGGCTACACCTTC TRBV7-2 TRBD1 many TRBJ1-2
CASSPREGLNTEAFF TGTGCCAGCAGTCCCCGGGAAGGACTAAACACTGAAGCTTTCTTT TRBV12-3/TRBV12-4 - many TRBJ1-1
CASSLGPSGGSTDTQYF TGTGCCAGCAGTTTAGGCCCTAGCGGGGGAAGCACAGATACGCAGTATTTT TRBV27 TRBD2 many TRBJ2-3
CASSSGGELFF TGTGCCAGCAGCTCCGGGGGGGAGCTGTTTTTT TRBV12-3/TRBV12-4 - - TRBJ2-2
CASSYQTEGNTEAFF TGTGCCAGCAGTTATCAGACAGAAGGGAACACTGAAGCTTTCTTT TRBV6-1 - many TRBJ1-1
CASSWTENTEAFF TGTGCCAGCTCCTGGACAGAGAACACTGAAGCTTTCTTT TRBV18 - many TRBJ1-1
CASSDGGYGGYTF TGTGCCAGCAGCGACGGGGGTTACGGTGGCTACACCTTC TRBV2 - many TRBJ1-2
CASSSFLAGDTQYF TGTGCCAGCAGTTCGTTCTTAGCGGGGGATACGCAGTATTTT TRBV13 TRBD2 many TRBJ2-3
CASSQGTYEQFF TGTGCCAGCAGCCAAGGTACCTATGAGCAGTTCTTC TRBV3-1 - many TRBJ2-1
CASSLARQGTNEQFF TGCGCCAGCAGCTTGGCAAGACAGGGGACCAATGAGCAGTTCTTC TRBV5-1 TRBD1 many TRBJ2-1
CASSFKTGFYGYTF TGTGCCAGCAGTTTCAAGACAGGATTCTATGGCTACACCTTC TRBV28 - once TRBJ1-2
CASSVVAGTATYEQYF TGTGCCAGCAGCGTAGTCGCCGGGACCGCAACCTACGAGCAGTACTTC TRBV9 - - TRBJ2-7
CASSLRQAGGDTQYF TGTGCCAGCAGCCTGCGACAGGCGGGGGGGGATACGCAGTATTTT TRBV3-1 TRBD2 many TRBJ2-3
CASSLGTKLFF TGTGCCAGCAGCCTGGGGACCAAACTGTTTTTT TRBV7-8 - - TRBJ1-4
CAIRERGEDEQFF TGTGCCATCAGGGAACGGGGGGAGGATGAGCAGTTCTTC TRBV10-3 TRBD2 many TRBJ2-1
CASAWDGYGYTF TGTGCCAGCGCCTGGGACGGTTATGGCTACACCTTC TRBV6-1 - - TRBJ1-2
CASSGLAGGTYNEQFF TGTGCCAGCAGTGGACTAGCGGGGGGGACCTACAATGAGCAGTTCTTC TRBV6-1 TRBD2 many TRBJ2-1
CASSFSWETQYF TGTGCCAGCAGTTTTTCTTGGGAGACCCAGTACTTC TRBV28 - - TRBJ2-5
CASSGTSGRNEQFF TGTGCCAGCAGCGGGACTAGCGGGAGGAATGAGCAGTTCTTC TRBV5-5 TRBD2 - TRBJ2-1
CASSLELGTYNEQFF TGTGCCAGCAGCTTAGAACTAGGTACCTACAATGAGCAGTTCTTC TRBV7-2 - many TRBJ2-1
CASSSTPGQDTQYF TGTGCCAGCTCATCCACCCCGGGGCAAGATACGCAGTATTTT TRBV18 - many TRBJ2-3
CASSWEGETQYF TGCGCCAGCAGTTGGGAAGGGGAGACCCAGTACTTC TRBV5-1 - few TRBJ2-5
CASSPRGEAIYEQYF TGCGCCAGCAGCCCAAGGGGGGAGGCGATTTACGAGCAGTACTTC TRBV5-1 - many TRBJ2-7
CASSLSSAGPNYGYTF TGTGCCAGCAGTTTAAGCTCGGCAGGGCCTAACTATGGCTACACCTTC TRBV12-3/TRBV12-4 - many TRBJ1-2
CASSFILAGNTDTQYF TGTGCCAGCAGCTTCATTCTAGCGGGTAACACAGATACGCAGTATTTT TRBV7-9 TRBD2 many TRBJ2-3
CASSIHREETQYF TGTGCCAGCAGTATACACAGGGAAGAGACCCAGTACTTC TRBV27 - many TRBJ2-5
CASAGQTNTGELFF TGTGCCAGCGCAGGACAGACGAACACCGGGGAGCTGTTTTTT TRBV2 - many TRBJ2-2
CASSQWPTPGQGPTGELFF TGCGCCAGCAGCCAATGGCCCACGCCGGGACAGGGCCCAACCGGGGAGCTGTTTTTT TRBV4-1 TRBD1 few TRBJ2-2
CASSTDWGRDYGYTF TGTGCCAGCAGTACGGACTGGGGCAGGGACTATGGCTACACCTTC TRBV28 - many TRBJ1-2
CASSLTSPGRSSYNSPLHF TGTGCCAGCAGTTTAACAAGCCCGGGGAGAAGCTCCTATAATTCACCCCTCCACTTT TRBV27 - few TRBJ1-6